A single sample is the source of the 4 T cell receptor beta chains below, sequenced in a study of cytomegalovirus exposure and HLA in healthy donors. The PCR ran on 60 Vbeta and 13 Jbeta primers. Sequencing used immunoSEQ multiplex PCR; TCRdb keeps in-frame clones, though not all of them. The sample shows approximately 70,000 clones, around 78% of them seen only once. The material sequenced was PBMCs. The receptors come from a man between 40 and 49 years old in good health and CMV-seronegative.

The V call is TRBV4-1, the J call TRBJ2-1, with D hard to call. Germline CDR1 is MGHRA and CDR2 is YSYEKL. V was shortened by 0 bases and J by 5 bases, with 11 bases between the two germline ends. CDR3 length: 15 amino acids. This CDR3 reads CASSQEATLNNEQFF. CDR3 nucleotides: TGCGCCAGCAGCCAAGAAGCGACTTTAAACAATGAGCAGTTCTTC.

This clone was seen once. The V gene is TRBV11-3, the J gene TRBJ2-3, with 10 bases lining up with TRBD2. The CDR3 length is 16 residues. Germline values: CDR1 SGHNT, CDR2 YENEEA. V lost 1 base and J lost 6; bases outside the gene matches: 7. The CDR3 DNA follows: TGTGCCAGCAGCTTAGGGGCTAGCGGGAGCTGGGATACGCAGTATTTT. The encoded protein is CASSLGASGSWDTQYF.

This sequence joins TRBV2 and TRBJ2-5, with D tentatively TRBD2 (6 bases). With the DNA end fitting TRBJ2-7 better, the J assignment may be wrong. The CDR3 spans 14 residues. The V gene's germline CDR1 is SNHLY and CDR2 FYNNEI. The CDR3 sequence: CASTPGVGSYEQYF. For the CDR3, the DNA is TGTGCCAGCACCCCGGGGGTCGGGTCCTACGAGCAGTACTTC.

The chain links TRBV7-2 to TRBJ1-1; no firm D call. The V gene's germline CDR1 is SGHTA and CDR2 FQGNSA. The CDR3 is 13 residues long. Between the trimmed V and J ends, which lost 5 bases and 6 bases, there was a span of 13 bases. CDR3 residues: CASSRPLGSEAFF. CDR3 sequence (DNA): TGTGCCAGCAGCCGTCCCCTAGGATCTGAAGCTTTCTTT.